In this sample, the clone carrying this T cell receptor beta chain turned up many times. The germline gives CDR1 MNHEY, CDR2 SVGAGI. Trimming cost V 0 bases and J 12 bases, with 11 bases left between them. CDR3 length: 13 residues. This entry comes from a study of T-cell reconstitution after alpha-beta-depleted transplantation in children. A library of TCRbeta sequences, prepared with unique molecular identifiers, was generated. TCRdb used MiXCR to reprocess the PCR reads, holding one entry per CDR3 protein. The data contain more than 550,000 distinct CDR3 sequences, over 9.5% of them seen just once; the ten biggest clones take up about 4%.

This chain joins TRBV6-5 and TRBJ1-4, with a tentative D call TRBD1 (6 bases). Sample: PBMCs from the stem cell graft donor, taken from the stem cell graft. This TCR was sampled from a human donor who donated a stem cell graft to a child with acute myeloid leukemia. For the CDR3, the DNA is TGTGCCAGCAGTTACTCTGGACAGACCCAACTGTTTTTT. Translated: CASSYSGQTQLFF.